Here is one TCR beta chain with its context. These data originate in a study of type 1 and type 2 diabetes patients. The PCR template was genomic DNA. Amplification of the beta chain CDR3 used 30 forward and 13 reverse multiplex primers. TCRdb processed the multiplex PCR reads anew with MiXCR; each CDR3 protein has one entry. The table has some 250,000 distinct CDR3 sequences, roughly 44% seen once. This clonotype was obtained from a man aged 18-30 years with type 2 diabetes. Specimen: peripheral blood mononuclear cells (PBMCs).

The CDR3 reads CASSPPPGQTYEQYF. CDR3 in DNA: TGTGCCAGCAGCCCTCCTCCGGGACAGACATACGAGCAGTACTTC. V and J are TRBV11-2 and TRBJ2-7; 7 bases align to TRBD1. Per the germline V gene, CDR1 is SGHAT and CDR2 is FQNNGV. V lost 5 bases and J lost 4; bases outside the gene matches: 11. This CDR3 spans 15 amino acids.